This record covers a single T cell receptor beta chain. This sample was taken from a study of blood T cell repertoires in COVID-19. Study context: The origin of the acute and convalescent COVID-19 samples was the United States, Italy and Spain. The analysed material was cDNA or gDNA that came from T cells, B-cell-depleted T cells, or PBMCs.

Authors' data handling: How many nucleated cells were present was estimated from reference gene primer amplification. Assay: immunoSEQ multiplex PCR; the TCRdb copy retains only in-frame clones and omits some. The DNA gave D and trimming, while V, J and clone size come from that table. The table shows 270,000 or so clones, with 65% to 90% occurring only once. This receptor was obtained from a woman aged 60 to 75 with active or convalescent COVID-19. Specimen: peripheral blood.

The CDR3 reads CASSGDGGAVTDTQYF. The DNA for the CDR3 is TGTGCCAGCAGCGGGGACGGGGGGGCGGTCACAGATACGCAGTATTTT. This rearrangement joins TRBV9 to TRBJ2-3; 8 positions agree with TRBD2. The CDR3 is made up of 16 amino acids. Germline V gene lookup returns CDR1 SGDLS and CDR2 YYNGEE. J lost 2 bases, V lost 3 bases, and 8 bases had no gene match.